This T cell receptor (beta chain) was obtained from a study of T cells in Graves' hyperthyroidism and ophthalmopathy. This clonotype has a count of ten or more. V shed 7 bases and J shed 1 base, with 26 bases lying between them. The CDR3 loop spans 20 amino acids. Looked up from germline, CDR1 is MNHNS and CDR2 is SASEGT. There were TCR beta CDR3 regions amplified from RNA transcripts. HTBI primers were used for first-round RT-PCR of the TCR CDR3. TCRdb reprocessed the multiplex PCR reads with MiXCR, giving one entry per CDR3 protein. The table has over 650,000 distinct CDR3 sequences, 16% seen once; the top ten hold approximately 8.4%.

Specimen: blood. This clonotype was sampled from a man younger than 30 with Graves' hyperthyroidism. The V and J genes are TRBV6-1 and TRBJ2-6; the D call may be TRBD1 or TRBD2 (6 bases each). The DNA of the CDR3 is TGTGCCAGCATGGGGGGCAGGGGCAACCTTCTGTATTCTGGGGCCAACGTCCTGACTTTC. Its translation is CASMGGRGNLLYSGANVLTF.